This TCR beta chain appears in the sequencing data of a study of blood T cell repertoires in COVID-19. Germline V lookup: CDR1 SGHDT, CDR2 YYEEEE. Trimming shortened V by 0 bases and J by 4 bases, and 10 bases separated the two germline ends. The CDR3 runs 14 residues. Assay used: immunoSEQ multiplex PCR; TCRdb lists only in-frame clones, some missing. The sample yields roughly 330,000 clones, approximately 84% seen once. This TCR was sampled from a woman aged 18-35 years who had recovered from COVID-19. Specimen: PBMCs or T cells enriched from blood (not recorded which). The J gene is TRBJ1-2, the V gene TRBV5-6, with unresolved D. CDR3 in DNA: TGTGCCAGCAGCTTGGGTGAGCCTTTCTATGGCTACACCTTC. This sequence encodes CASSLGEPFYGYTF.